These 25 T cell receptor beta chains originate from one sample sequenced in a study of cytomegalovirus exposure and HLA in healthy donors. In the PCR, 60 Vbeta and 13 Jbeta primers were used. Generated by immunoSEQ multiplex PCR, the TCRdb table keeps only in-frame clones and is missing some. In the table there are about 150,000 clones, around 74% of which are singletons. The sequencing sample was made of PBMCs. The receptors were gathered from a woman in her twenties or thirties in good health and CMV-seronegative.

V usage is TRBV7-9 and J usage is TRBJ1-5; unclear D gene. The germline CDR1 and CDR2 sequences are SEHNR and FQNEAQ (reference sequence). With 1 base removed from V and 6 bases from J, the gap between germline ends came to 4 bases. This CDR3 is 12 amino acids long. The CDR3 protein is CASSLGGQPQHF. The CDR3, as DNA: TGTGCCAGCAGCTTAGGAGGTCAGCCCCAGCATTTT. The entire variable domain, with the rest obtained from reference TRBV7-9 and TRBJ1-5, is as follows: DTGVSQNPRHKITKRGQNVTFRCDPISEHNRLYWYRQTLGQGPEFLTYFQNEAQLEKSRLLSDRFSAERPKGSFSTLEIQRTEQGDSAMYLCASSLGGQPQHFGDGTRLSIL.

The V gene is TRBV2, the J gene TRBJ1-2; 12 nucleotides match TRBD1. This CDR3 region has 15 residues. Germline V lookup: CDR1 SNHLY, CDR2 FYNNEI. V dropped 10 bases and J dropped 9; count of bases not matched to a gene: 15. CDR3 bases: TGTGCCACCTTACGTTCCCGGGACAGGGGGCGAAGCTACACCTTC. It translates to CATLRSRDRGRSYTF.

The V and J genes are TRBV6-1 and TRBJ2-1, with D possibly TRBD2 on 6 matching bases. CDR3 length: 11 amino acids. V lost 6 bases and J 9 bases, leaving 9 bases between the germline ends. Germline CDR1 is MNHNS and CDR2 is SASEGT. Here the CDR3 reads CASSREAEQFF. Written as DNA, the CDR3 is TGTGCCAGCAGCAGGGAGGCTGAGCAGTTCTTC.

This chain joins TRBV18 and TRBJ2-7, with 12 bases aligning to TRBD1. The CDR3 runs 15 residues. Per germline, CDR1 KGHSH and CDR2 LQKENI. V was clipped by 6 bases and J by 4 bases; unmatched bases: 7. In DNA form, the CDR3 reads TGTGCCAGCTCCCCCGGGACAGGGGGCGAATACGAGCAGTACTTC. Its protein product is CASSPGTGGEYEQYF. The entire variable domain, with the rest obtained from reference TRBV18 and TRBJ2-7, is as follows: NAGVMQNPRHLVRRRGQEARLRCSPMKGHSHVYWYRQLPEEGLKFMVYLQKENIIDESGMPKERFSAEFPKEGPSILRIQQVVRGDSAAYFCASSPGTGGEYEQYFGPGTRLTVT.

The chain carries TRBV28 and TRBJ2-3; possibly TRBD1 for D (5 bases). Trimming shortened V by 2 bases and J by 0 bases, and 6 bases separated the two germline ends. The germline V gene has CDR1 MDHEN and CDR2 SYDVKM. The CDR3 covers 14 residues. The CDR3 DNA reads as TGTGCCAGCAGTTTAGGGGCCAGCACAGATACGCAGTATTTT. Translated, it gives CASSLGASTDTQYF.

The chain links TRBV29-1 to TRBJ2-3; 9 positions match TRBD2. From germline, CDR1 is SQVTM and CDR2 ANQGSEA. CDR3 length: 13 residues. V lost 6 bases and J lost 4; bases outside the gene matches: 5. DNA for the CDR3: TGCAGCGTCCCGCGGGGGGGGGCAGATACGCAGTATTTT. This codes for CSVPRGGADTQYF.

This clone was picked up one time. V gene TRBV28 combines with J gene TRBJ2-4, with D maybe TRBD1 (6 bases). CDR1 and CDR2 from the germline V gene are MDHEN and SYDVKM. The CDR3 is 13 residues long. V was pared by 3 bases and J by 7 bases, with 10 bases between. The CDR3 loop reads CASSFHRDNIQYF. CDR3 DNA sequence: TGTGCCAGCAGTTTCCACAGGGATAACATTCAGTACTTC.

The CDR3 sequence is CASSYRRMNTEAFF. The CDR3 DNA reads TGTGCCAGCAGCTACAGACGGATGAACACTGAAGCTTTCTTT. J is TRBJ1-1 and V is TRBV11-2; D remains unclear. Germline assignment: CDR1 SGHAT and CDR2 FQNNGV. The CDR3 is 14 residues long. Trimming removed 4 bases from V and 0 bases from J, with 9 bases in between. The entire variable domain, with the rest obtained from reference TRBV11-2 and TRBJ1-1, is as follows: EAGVAQSPRYKIIEKRQSVAFWCNPISGHATLYWYQQILGQGPKLLIQFQNNGVVDDSQLPKDRFSAERLKGVDSTLKIQPAKLEDSAVYLCASSYRRMNTEAFFGQGTRLTVV.

Only a few counts were recorded for this clone. V and J are TRBV28 and TRBJ1-2, with D maybe TRBD1 (5 bases). Trimming removed 11 bases at V and 4 bases at J, with 14 bases between. CDR3 size: 12 residues. Germline V lookup: CDR1 MDHEN, CDR2 SYDVKM. In nucleotides, the CDR3 is TGTGCCTCGACGCCAGGGATCTATGGCTACACCTTC. It yields the protein CASTPGIYGYTF.

CDR3 sequence reads: CASSLGTGQGGENEQFF. The CDR3 DNA is TGTGCCAGCAGCTTAGGGACTGGACAGGGGGGGGAGAATGAGCAGTTCTTC. The chain employs TRBV11-3 and TRBJ2-1, with 10 bases fitting TRBD1. J was trimmed by 7 bases and V by 1 base; bases with no gene match: 10. This CDR3 is built from 17 residues. Germline values: CDR1 SGHNT, CDR2 YENEEA.

This clone has a single count. The J gene is TRBJ1-3, the V gene TRBV30, with D maybe TRBD1 (5 bases). CDR3 size: 15 residues. V was shortened by 4 bases and J by 0 bases, with 13 bases between the two germline ends. Germline V gene sequence: CDR1 GTSNPN, CDR2 SVGIG (reference sequence). The chain's CDR3 is CAWKTGGGSGNTIYF. As DNA, the CDR3 is TGTGCCTGGAAGACCGGCGGGGGCTCTGGAAACACCATATATTTT.

The J gene is TRBJ1-5, the V gene TRBV28; D is possibly TRBD1 (6 bases). V was pared by 11 bases and J by 5 bases, with 13 bases between. The V gene's germline CDR1 is MDHEN and CDR2 SYDVKM. This CDR3 contains 12 residues. The CDR3 reads CASRTEYQPQHF. CDR3 sequence (DNA): TGTGCCTCCCGGACAGAATATCAGCCCCAGCATTTT.

V and J are TRBV7-9 and TRBJ2-7; TRBD2 matches at 13 bases. Losses at the gene ends were 7 bases for V and 6 bases for J; bases not matched to a gene: 6. Germline assignment: CDR1 SEHNR and CDR2 FQNEAQ (reference sequence). The CDR3 runs 14 residues. CDR3 residues: CASTGTSGVVEQYF. The DNA of the CDR3 is TGTGCCAGCACCGGGACTAGCGGGGTAGTCGAGCAGTACTTC.

The chain employs TRBV5-4 and TRBJ1-6; 7 bases line up with TRBD1. Per the germline V gene, CDR1 is SGHNT and CDR2 is YYREEE (reference sequence). The CDR3 covers 15 residues. V gave up 5 bases and J gave up 7 bases; unmatched junction bases: 9. The DNA of the CDR3 is TGTGCCAGCAGGCCACCGGGACAGCAGAATTCACCCCTCCACTTT. Amino acids: CASRPPGQQNSPLHF.

V and J are TRBV19 and TRBJ2-5; D may be TRBD2 (5 bases). Trimming shortened V by 3 bases and J by 5 bases, and 13 bases separated the two germline ends. Germline V gives CDR1 LNHDA, CDR2 SQIVND (reference sequence). This CDR3 comprises 14 residues. The CDR3 DNA sequence: TGTGCCAGTAGTATCATGGGAGTGATCGAGACCCAGTACTTC. Amino acids: CASSIMGVIETQYF.

This chain links TRBV6-5 with TRBJ1-1, with 7 bases identical to TRBD1. The length of the CDR3 is 16 residues. CDR1 is MNHEY and CDR2 is SVGAGI in the germline V gene. V lost 3 bases to trimming and J lost 5 bases; unmatched junction nucleotides: 12. The CDR3 sequence is CASSYSPGQGGTEAFF. The CDR3 bases are TGTGCCAGCAGTTATTCCCCTGGGCAGGGGGGAACTGAAGCTTTCTTT.

This clone came up a few times. This rearrangement joins TRBV5-4 to TRBJ1-6; 9 bases match TRBD1. The CDR3 loop spans 12 amino acids. With 0 bases clipped from V and 17 bases from J, the junction kept 3 bases outside the gene matches. CDR1 and CDR2 (germline): SGHNT, YYREEE (reference sequence). The CDR3 is CASSLEGQGIHF. CDR3 coding DNA: TGTGCCAGCAGCTTGGAGGGACAGGGTATCCACTTT.

The V gene is TRBV5-1, the J gene TRBJ1-1, with a tentative D call TRBD1 (5 bases). Germline V gene data show CDR1 as SGHRS and CDR2 as YFSETQ. The V end was cut by 3 bases, the J end by 0 bases, with 18 bases between. The CDR3 runs to 17 residues. The CDR3 protein is CASSYTLVDSLNTEAFF. CDR3 sequence (DNA): TGCGCCAGCAGCTATACGCTAGTCGACAGTTTGAACACTGAAGCTTTCTTT. The full variable domain, its missing parts supplied by reference TRBV5-1 and TRBJ1-1, is KAGVTQTPRYLIKTRGQQVTLSCSPISGHRSVSWYQQTPGQGLQFLFEYFSETQRNKGNFPGRFSGRQFSNSRSEMNVSTLELGDSALYLCASSYTLVDSLNTEAFFGQGTRLTVV.

The CDR3 region is CASSLDRVSEAFF. As DNA, the CDR3 is TGTGCCAGCAGCTTAGACAGGGTCTCTGAAGCTTTCTTT. This rearrangement joins TRBV11-2 to TRBJ1-1; the D gene is possibly TRBD1 (5 bases). The CDR3 is 13 residues long. Germline assignment: CDR1 SGHAT and CDR2 FQNNGV. Deletions cut 0 bases from V and 6 bases from J, with 8 bases between. Using reference TRBV11-2 and TRBJ1-1 for the parts outside the CDR3, the full variable domain is EAGVAQSPRYKIIEKRQSVAFWCNPISGHATLYWYQQILGQGPKLLIQFQNNGVVDDSQLPKDRFSAERLKGVDSTLKIQPAKLEDSAVYLCASSLDRVSEAFFGQGTRLTVV.

This clone was counted a few times. The genes are TRBV7-9 and TRBJ1-1, with a possible D match to TRBD1 (5 bases). The length of the CDR3 is 13 residues. Trimming stripped 6 bases from V and 6 bases from J, with 14 bases between. In germline, CDR1 is SEHNR, CDR2 FQNEAQ (reference sequence). The CDR3 DNA is TGTGCCAGCAGTTCAGACGCGGGGCCTGAAGCTTTCTTT. Its translation is CASSSDAGPEAFF.

V usage is TRBV30 and J usage is TRBJ2-5; TRBD2 aligns across 8 bases. Germline trimming cut 5 bases from V and 2 bases from J; bases unmatched to any gene: 1. The germline CDR1 and CDR2 sequences are GTSNPN and SVGIG (reference sequence). There are 12 residues in the CDR3. Here the CDR3 reads CAWERGQETQYF. The CDR3 bases are TGTGCCTGGGAGCGGGGGCAAGAGACCCAGTACTTC.

V and J are TRBV5-1 and TRBJ2-5; maybe TRBD2 (6 bases). Trimming stripped 3 bases from V and 5 bases from J, with 8 bases between. In germline, CDR1 is SGHRS, CDR2 YFSETQ. The CDR3 loop spans 12 amino acids. CDR3 sequence: CASSWGEETQYF. CDR3 DNA sequence: TGCGCCAGCAGCTGGGGGGAGGAGACCCAGTACTTC.

The chain uses TRBV5-4 and TRBJ2-3; 10 positions match TRBD2. This CDR3 contains 16 residues. The junction had 6 bases not matched to a gene; V was cut back by 0 bases and J by 5 bases. From germline, CDR1 is SGHNT and CDR2 YYREEE (reference sequence). The CDR3 DNA sequence: TGTGCCAGCAGCTTGGATCTAGCGGGGGATAGAGATACGCAGTATTTT. Encoded protein: CASSLDLAGDRDTQYF.

The CDR3 coding sequence is TGTGCCAGCTCACCTACCTCGGGACTATTGGGGTCCTACGAGCAGTACTTC. Translation: CASSPTSGLLGSYEQYF. This rearrangement joins TRBV18 to TRBJ2-7; TRBD2 matches 7 bases. CDR1 and CDR2 (germline): KGHSH, LQKENI. The CDR3 contains 17 residues. Trimming at V came to 3 bases and at J to 1 base, leaving 12 bases not matched to a gene.

A few counts support this clone. V gene TRBV6-5 combines with J gene TRBJ2-7; 8 bases agree with TRBD2. V shed 8 bases, J shed 4 bases, and the junction held 13 bases outside the gene matches. This CDR3 spans 15 amino acids. Germline V CDR1 and CDR2: MNHEY, SVGAGI. This CDR3 is CASGWDSAGGYEQYF. DNA for the CDR3: TGTGCCAGCGGATGGGATAGTGCGGGGGGATACGAGCAGTACTTC.